This T cell receptor (beta chain) was sequenced in a study of cytomegalovirus exposure and HLA in healthy donors. With 60 Vbeta and 13 Jbeta primers, the PCR was carried out. This table comes from immunoSEQ multiplex PCR, and its TCRdb copy is limited to in-frame clones, with some not included. The sample lists under 150,000 clones; just under 85% were seen once. The length of the CDR3 is 13 residues. V was trimmed by 1 base and J by 5 bases, leaving 8 bases between them. CDR1 SNHLY and CDR2 FYNNEI come from the germline V gene. This sequence originates from a man between 35 and 55 years old in good health and CMV-seropositive. The chain is built from TRBV2 and TRBJ1-1; maybe TRBD1 (5 bases). Specimen: PBMCs. This CDR3 reads CASSEGKGTEAFF. The CDR3 DNA reads TGTGCCAGCAGTGAAGGTAAGGGGACTGAAGCTTTCTTT.